This T cell receptor beta chain was retrieved from a study of regulatory T cells in long-lasting Graves disease. Points from the study as a whole: Results may be inaccurate due to the small sample size. Under persistent disease, TRBV28, TRBJ1-2 and TRBJ2-5 were used preferentially. New patients shared 800 to 1,000 public clonotypes, and persistent patients shared more, with under 3,500.

Notes on this clonotype: The antigen is unknown.

To make TCR beta libraries, researchers used iRepertoire HTBI primers and Arm-PCR of CDR3 regions. TCRdb analysed the multiplex PCR reads with MiXCR anew, one entry per CDR3 protein. This sample has around 460,000 distinct CDR3 sequences; 20% to 25% occur once, and the top ten carry roughly 7%. The CDR3 loop spans 14 amino acids. V gave up 5 bases and J gave up 3 bases, with 10 bases separating them. In germline, CDR1 is SGHNT, CDR2 YENEEA. Time point described: persistent/refractory GD, antithyroid drugs over 5 years with positive TRAb. RNA extracted from PBMCs served as the sequencing template. The diagnosis of Graves' disease used American Thyroid Association guidelines.

The starting material was peripheral blood mononuclear cells (PBMCs), obtained when the disease was refractory, from a patient treated with antithyroid drugs. The sequence was obtained from a female donor with Graves disease. The rearrangement uses TRBV11-3 and TRBJ1-4; D gene uncertain. CDR3 nucleotide sequence: TGTGCCAGCAGCCCGGGTCCTTCTAATGAAAAACTGTTTTTT. Translating it yields CASSPGPSNEKLFF.